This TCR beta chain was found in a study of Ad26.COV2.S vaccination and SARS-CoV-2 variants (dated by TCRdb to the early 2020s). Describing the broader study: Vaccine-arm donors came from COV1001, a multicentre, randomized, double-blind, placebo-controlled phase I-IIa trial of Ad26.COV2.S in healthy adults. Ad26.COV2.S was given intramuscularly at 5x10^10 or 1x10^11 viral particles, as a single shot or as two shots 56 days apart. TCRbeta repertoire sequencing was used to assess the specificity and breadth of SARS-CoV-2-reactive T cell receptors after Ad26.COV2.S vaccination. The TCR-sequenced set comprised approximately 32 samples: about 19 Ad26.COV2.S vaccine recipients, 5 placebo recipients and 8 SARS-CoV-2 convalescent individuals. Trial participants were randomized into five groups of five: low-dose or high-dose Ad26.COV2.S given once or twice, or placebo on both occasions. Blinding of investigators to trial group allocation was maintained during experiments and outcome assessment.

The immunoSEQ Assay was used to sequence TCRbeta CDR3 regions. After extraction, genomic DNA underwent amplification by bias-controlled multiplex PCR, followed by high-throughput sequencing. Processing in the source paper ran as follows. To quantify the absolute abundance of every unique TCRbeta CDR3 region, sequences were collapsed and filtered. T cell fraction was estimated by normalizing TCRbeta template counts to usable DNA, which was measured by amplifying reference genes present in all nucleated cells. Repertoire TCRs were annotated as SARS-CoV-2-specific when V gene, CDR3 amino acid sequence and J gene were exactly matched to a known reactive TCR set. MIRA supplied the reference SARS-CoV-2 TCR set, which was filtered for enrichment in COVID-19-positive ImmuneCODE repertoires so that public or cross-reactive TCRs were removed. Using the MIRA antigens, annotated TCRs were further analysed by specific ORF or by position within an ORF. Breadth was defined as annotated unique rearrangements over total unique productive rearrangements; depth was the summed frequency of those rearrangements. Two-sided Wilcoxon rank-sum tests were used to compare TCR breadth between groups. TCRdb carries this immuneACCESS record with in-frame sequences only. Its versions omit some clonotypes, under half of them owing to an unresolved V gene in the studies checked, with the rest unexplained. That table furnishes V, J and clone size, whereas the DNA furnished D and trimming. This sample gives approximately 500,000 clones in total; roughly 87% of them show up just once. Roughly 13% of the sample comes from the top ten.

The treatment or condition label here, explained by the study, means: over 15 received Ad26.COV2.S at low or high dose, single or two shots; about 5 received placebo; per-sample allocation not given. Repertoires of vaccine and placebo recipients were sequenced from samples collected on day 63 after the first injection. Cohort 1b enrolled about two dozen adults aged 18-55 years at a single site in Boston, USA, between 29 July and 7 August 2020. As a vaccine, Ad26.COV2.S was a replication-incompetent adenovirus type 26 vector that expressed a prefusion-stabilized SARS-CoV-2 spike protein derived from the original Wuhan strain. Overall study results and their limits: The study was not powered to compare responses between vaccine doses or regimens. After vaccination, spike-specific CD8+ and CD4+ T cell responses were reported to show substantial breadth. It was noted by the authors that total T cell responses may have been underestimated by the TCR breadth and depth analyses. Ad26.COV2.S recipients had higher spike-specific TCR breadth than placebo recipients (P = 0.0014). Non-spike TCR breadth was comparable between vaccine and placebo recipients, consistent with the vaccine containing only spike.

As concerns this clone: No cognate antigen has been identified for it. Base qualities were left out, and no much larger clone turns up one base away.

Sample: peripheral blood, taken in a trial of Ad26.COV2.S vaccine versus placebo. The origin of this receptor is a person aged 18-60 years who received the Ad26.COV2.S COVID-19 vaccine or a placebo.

DNA sequence: TGTGCCAGCAGGTCGCAGGGGGCGCCCGGCTACACCTTC. This sequence encodes CASRSQGAPGYTF. The rearrangement joined TRBV27 to TRBJ1-2, and TRBD1 aligns with 8 junction nucleotides. Compared with germline, V lacks 6 bases and J lacks 8 bases; bases without a gene match: 8. The CDR3 runs 13 amino acids, cysteine and phenylalanine included. Only the CDR3 region is kept as DNA, spanning 39 bases read in frame from base 1. The germline V gene (reference sequence) specifies MNHEY as CDR1 and SMNVEV as CDR2.